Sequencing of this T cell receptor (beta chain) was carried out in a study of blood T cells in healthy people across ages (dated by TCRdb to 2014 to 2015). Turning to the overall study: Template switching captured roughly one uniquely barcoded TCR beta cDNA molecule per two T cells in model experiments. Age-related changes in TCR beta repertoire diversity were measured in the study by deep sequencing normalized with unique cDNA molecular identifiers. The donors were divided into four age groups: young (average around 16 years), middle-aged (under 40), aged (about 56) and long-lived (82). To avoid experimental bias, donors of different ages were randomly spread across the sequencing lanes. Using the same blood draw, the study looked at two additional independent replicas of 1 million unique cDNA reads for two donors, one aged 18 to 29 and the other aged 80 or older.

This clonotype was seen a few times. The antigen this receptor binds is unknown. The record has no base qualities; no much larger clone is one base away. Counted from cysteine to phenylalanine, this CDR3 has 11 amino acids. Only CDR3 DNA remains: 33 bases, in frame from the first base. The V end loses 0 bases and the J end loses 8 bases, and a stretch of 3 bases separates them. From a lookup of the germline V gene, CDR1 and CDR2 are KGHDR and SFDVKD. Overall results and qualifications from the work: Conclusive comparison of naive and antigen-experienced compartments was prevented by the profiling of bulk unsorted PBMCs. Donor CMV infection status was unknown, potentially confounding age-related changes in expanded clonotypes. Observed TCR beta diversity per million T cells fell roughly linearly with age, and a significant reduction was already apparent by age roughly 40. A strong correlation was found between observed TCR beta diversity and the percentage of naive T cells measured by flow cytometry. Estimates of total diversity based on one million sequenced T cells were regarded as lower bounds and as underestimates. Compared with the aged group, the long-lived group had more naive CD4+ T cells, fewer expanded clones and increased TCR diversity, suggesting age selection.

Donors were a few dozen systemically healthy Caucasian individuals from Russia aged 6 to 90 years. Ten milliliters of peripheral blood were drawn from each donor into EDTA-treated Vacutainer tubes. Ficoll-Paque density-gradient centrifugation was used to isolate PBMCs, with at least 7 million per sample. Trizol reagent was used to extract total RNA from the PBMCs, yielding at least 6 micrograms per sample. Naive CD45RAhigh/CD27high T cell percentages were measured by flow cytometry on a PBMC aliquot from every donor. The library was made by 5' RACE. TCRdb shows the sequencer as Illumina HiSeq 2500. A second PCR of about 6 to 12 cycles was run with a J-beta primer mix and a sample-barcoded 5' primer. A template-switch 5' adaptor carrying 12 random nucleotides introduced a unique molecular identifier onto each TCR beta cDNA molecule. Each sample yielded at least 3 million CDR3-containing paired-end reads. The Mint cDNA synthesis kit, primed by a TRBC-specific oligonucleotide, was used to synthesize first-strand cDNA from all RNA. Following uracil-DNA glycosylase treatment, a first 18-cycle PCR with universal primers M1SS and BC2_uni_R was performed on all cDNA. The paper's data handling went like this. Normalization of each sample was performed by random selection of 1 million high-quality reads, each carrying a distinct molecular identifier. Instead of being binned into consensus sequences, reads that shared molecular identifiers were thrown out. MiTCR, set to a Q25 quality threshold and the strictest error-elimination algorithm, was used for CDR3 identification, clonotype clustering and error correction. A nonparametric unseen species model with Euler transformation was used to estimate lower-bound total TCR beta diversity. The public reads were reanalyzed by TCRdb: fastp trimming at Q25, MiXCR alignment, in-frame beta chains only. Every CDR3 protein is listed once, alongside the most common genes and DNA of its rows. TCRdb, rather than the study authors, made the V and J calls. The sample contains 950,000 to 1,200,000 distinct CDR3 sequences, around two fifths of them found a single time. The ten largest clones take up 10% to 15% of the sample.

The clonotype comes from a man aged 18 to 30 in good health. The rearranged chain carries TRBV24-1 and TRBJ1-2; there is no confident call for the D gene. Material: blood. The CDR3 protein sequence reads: CATSDLRGYTF. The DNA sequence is TGTGCCACCAGTGATTTGAGGGGCTACACCTTC.